Listed below are T cell receptor beta chains from one sample, sequenced in a study of graft-versus-host responses after intestinal transplantation. Their recognized antigens are unknown. TCRdb's copy holds only in-frame clones and misses some; the assay was immunoSEQ multiplex PCR. The sample has roughly 120,000 clones, about nine tenths seen once. Material: unstimulated CD4+ T cells sorted from spleen or lymph node cells, obtained before intestinal transplant. The receptors come from a human donor who received an intestinal transplant. Both conserved end residues are part of each CDR3. The D gene is left open where the match is weak. Size is stated for part of the rows, as once, few or many counts, or as a class when the clone is expanded.

TRBV28	TRBJ2-7	14	once	.	CASRPRGRSYEQYF	TGTGCCAGCAGGCCTAGGGGCAGATCATACGAGCAGTACTTC
TRBV6-5	TRBJ1-1	15	.	.	CASSYSRTVNTEAFF	TGTGCCAGCAGTTACTCTCGGACAGTGAACACTGAAGCTTTCTTT
TRBV5-1	TRBJ1-1	15	.	.	CASSSGEVLNTEAFF	TGCGCCAGCAGCTCCGGAGAGGTTCTGAACACTGAAGCTTTCTTT
TRBV5-4	TRBJ1-6	16	.	TRBD1	CASSPRGQGSDSPLHF	TGTGCCAGCAGCCCTCGAGGACAGGGATCGGATTCACCCCTCCACTTT
TRBV6-4	TRBJ2-1	18	.	TRBD2	CASSVRGAGYSSYNEQFF	TGTGCCAGCAGTGTGAGGGGAGCGGGATATAGCTCCTACAATGAGCAGTTCTTC
TRBV30	TRBJ2-3	15	.	TRBD2	CAWSGTSGRTDTQYF	TGTGCCTGGAGTGGGACTAGCGGGAGGACAGATACGCAGTATTTT
TRBV10-1	TRBJ1-5	12	.	.	CASKGADQPQHF	TGCGCCAGCAAAGGGGCTGATCAGCCCCAGCATTTT
TRBV18	TRBJ2-5	13	.	.	CASSLSYQETQYF	TGTGCCAGCTCACTTTCGTACCAAGAGACCCAGTACTTC
TRBV7-9	TRBJ2-3	14	.	TRBD2	CASSLGLAGGTQYF	TGTGCCAGCAGCTTAGGGCTAGCGGGGGGGACGCAGTATTTT
TRBV7-6	TRBJ2-3	18	.	.	CASSLAIDGQIITDTQYF	TGTGCCAGCAGCTTAGCGATTGACGGACAGATAATCACAGATACGCAGTATTTT
TRBV10-3	TRBJ1-1	11	once	.	CAISNRDEAFF	TGTGCCATCAGCAACAGGGACGAAGCTTTCTTT
TRBV9	TRBJ2-5	16	.	TRBD2	CASSVGEGVYQETQYF	TGTGCCAGCAGCGTAGGGGAGGGAGTATACCAAGAGACCCAGTACTTC
TRBV6-1	TRBJ1-5	13	.	.	CASSEAGAQPQHF	TGTGCCAGCAGTGAAGCAGGGGCCCAGCCCCAGCATTTT
TRBV6-5	TRBJ2-7	15	.	TRBD1	CASSRSDRASYEQYF	TGTGCCAGCAGTCGGAGCGACAGGGCGTCCTACGAGCAGTACTTC
TRBV7-3	TRBJ1-1	15	.	.	CASSLHPSGSTEAFF	TGTGCCAGCAGTCTGCACCCCAGCGGGAGCACTGAAGCTTTCTTT
TRBV27	TRBJ1-5	17	.	TRBD1	CASSSRQGAYSNQPQHF	TGTGCCAGCAGTTCCCGACAGGGGGCCTATAGCAATCAGCCCCAGCATTTT
TRBV10-2	TRBJ1-5	15	.	TRBD1	CASSGGQGSNQPQHF	TGCGCCAGCAGTGGGGGACAGGGGAGCAATCAGCCCCAGCATTTT
TRBV5-1	TRBJ2-7	13	once	.	CASSPGVSYGQYF	TGCGCCAGCAGCCCGGGGGTCTCCTACGGGCAGTACTTC
TRBV29-1	TRBJ2-1	13	.	.	CSVEDSNQGRQFF	TGCAGCGTTGAGGACAGTAATCAAGGAAGACAGTTCTTC
TRBV4-3	TRBJ2-4	20	.	TRBD1	CASSQDPTAPGQLIKNIQYF	TGCGCCAGCAGCCAAGACCCAACAGCTCCGGGACAGCTCATCAAAAACATTCAGTACTTC
TRBV6-1	TRBJ2-3	16	.	TRBD2	CASSEPSGGLTDTQYF	TGTGCCAGCAGTGAGCCTAGCGGGGGGCTCACAGATACGCAGTATTTT
TRBV7-2	TRBJ1-3	14	.	.	CASSATYSGNTIYF	TGTGCCAGCAGTGCGACATACTCTGGAAACACCATATATTTT
TRBV9	TRBJ2-6	17	.	TRBD1	CASSPGTGYSGANVLTF	TGTGCCAGCAGCCCCGGGACAGGTTATTCTGGGGCCAACGTCCTGACTTTC
TRBV7-9	TRBJ2-2	14	.	.	CASRTTRSTGELFF	TGTGCCAGCAGAACAACTAGGAGCACCGGGGAGCTGTTTTTT
TRBV29-1	TRBJ2-1	14	.	.	CSVEDHGQPNEQFF	TGCAGCGTTGAAGATCATGGACAGCCAAATGAGCAGTTCTTC
TRBV19	TRBJ2-1	16	.	TRBD1	CASRPTGDSSYNEQFF	TGTGCCAGTAGGCCAACAGGGGATAGCTCCTACAATGAGCAGTTCTTC
TRBV7-2	TRBJ2-1	15	.	TRBD2	CASSLLAGGYNEQFF	TGTGCCAGCAGCTTATTAGCGGGGGGCTACAATGAGCAGTTCTTC
TRBV6-5	TRBJ2-7	15	.	TRBD2	CASKPLAGGLGEQYF	TGTGCCAGCAAGCCACTAGCGGGAGGGCTGGGCGAGCAGTACTTC
TRBV6-5	TRBJ2-7	14	few	.	CASSAQSGSYEQYF	TGTGCCAGCAGTGCACAGTCGGGGTCATACGAGCAGTACTTC
TRBV5-1	TRBJ2-7	15	.	TRBD2	CASSWGTSGGYEQYF	TGCGCCAGCAGCTGGGGGACTAGCGGGGGCTACGAGCAGTACTTC
TRBV29-1	TRBJ1-4	14	.	TRBD1	CSVAEWTGNEKLFF	TGCAGCGTCGCTGAATGGACAGGGAATGAAAAACTGTTTTTT
TRBV19	TRBJ2-1	14	.	TRBD1	CASSLGDRANEQFF	TGTGCCAGTAGTCTCGGGGACAGGGCCAATGAGCAGTTCTTC
TRBV15	TRBJ2-7	18	.	TRBD2	CATSTRTSGRARAYEQYF	TGTGCCACCAGCACCCGGACTAGCGGGAGGGCCAGAGCCTACGAGCAGTACTTC
TRBV7-9	TRBJ2-6	13	.	.	CASSHPGANVLTF	TGTGCCAGCAGCCATCCTGGGGCCAACGTCCTGACTTTC
TRBV25-1	TRBJ1-2	16	.	.	CASSDPGTGLGYGYTF	TGTGCCAGCAGTGATCCGGGCACGGGATTGGGATATGGCTACACCTTC
TRBV6-4	TRBJ2-7	14	.	TRBD1	CASSDLHRGYEQYF	TGTGCCAGCAGTGACTTACACAGGGGCTACGAGCAGTACTTC
TRBV9	TRBJ2-1	16	.	.	CASSPRLASSYNEQFF	TGTGCCAGCAGCCCCCGTCTAGCGAGCTCCTACAATGAGCAGTTCTTC
TRBV7-9	TRBJ2-7	16	.	TRBD2	CASSFPTSGSSYEQYF	TGTGCCAGCAGCTTTCCTACTAGCGGGAGCTCCTACGAGCAGTACTTC
TRBV10-2	TRBJ1-2	17	.	TRBD1	CASSEYLGQSDFYGYTF	TGCGCCAGCAGTGAGTACCTGGGACAGTCTGACTTCTATGGCTACACCTTC
TRBV28	TRBJ2-7	13	once	.	CASNLSGAYEQYF	TGTGCCAGCAACCTTAGCGGCGCCTACGAGCAGTACTTC
TRBV19	TRBJ2-1	13	.	.	CASSIVGAGEQFF	TGTGCCAGTAGTATCGTTGGGGCAGGGGAGCAGTTCTTC
TRBV5-1	TRBJ2-5	14	.	.	CASSFTGPQETQYF	TGCGCCAGCAGCTTTACAGGGCCCCAAGAGACCCAGTACTTC
TRBV9	TRBJ2-1	15	.	TRBD2	CASSVGGERGIEQFF	TGTGCCAGCAGCGTAGGAGGTGAGCGGGGGATTGAGCAGTTCTTC
TRBV19	TRBJ2-7	14	.	TRBD1	CASSNRQGANEQYF	TGTGCCAGTAGTAATCGACAGGGGGCCAACGAGCAGTACTTC
TRBV28	TRBJ1-5	17	.	.	CASSLTLGGFSNQPQHF	TGTGCCAGCAGTTTGACCCTAGGGGGTTTTAGCAATCAGCCCCAGCATTTT
TRBV5-1	TRBJ2-1	15	.	TRBD1	CASSIGQGSYNEQFF	TGCGCCAGCAGCATCGGACAGGGCTCCTACAATGAGCAGTTCTTC
TRBV11-2	TRBJ2-5	16	.	.	CASSLGRGLYQETQYF	TGTGCCAGCAGCTTAGGCCGGGGTCTGTACCAAGAGACCCAGTACTTC